This TCR beta chain came from a study of cytomegalovirus exposure and HLA in healthy donors. General study points: Data from an earlier analysis indicated that most TCR beta V segments were productive either about 90% or about 30% of the time. Three CMV-associated chains proved CMV antigen-specific in vitro. Generally TCR sequences proved uncommon, though certain public TCRs appeared in numerous donors.

V shed 8 bases and J shed 6 bases, with 13 bases lying between them. Germline V lookup: CDR1 MNHNS, CDR2 SASEGT. The CDR3 is 12 amino acids. In the PCR, 60 Vbeta and 13 Jbeta primers were used. Original methodology: In a later analysis, the count reached 74 million or so unique TCR beta chains, with about 10 million shared. TCRdb keeps only in-frame clones here, not all; method: immunoSEQ multiplex PCR. V and J calls and clone size follow that table, whereas D and trimming were derived from the DNA. The sample records about 140,000 clones, around 65% being singletons. On this clone itself: Its antigen is not known.

V is TRBV6-1 and J is TRBJ1-1; D is uncertain. The receptor comes from a male donor in good health and CMV-seronegative. Sequencing was carried out using PBMCs. CDR3 bases: TGTGCCAGCGGGTCCGACGGGGCTGAAGCTTTCTTT. Its protein product is CASGSDGAEAFF.